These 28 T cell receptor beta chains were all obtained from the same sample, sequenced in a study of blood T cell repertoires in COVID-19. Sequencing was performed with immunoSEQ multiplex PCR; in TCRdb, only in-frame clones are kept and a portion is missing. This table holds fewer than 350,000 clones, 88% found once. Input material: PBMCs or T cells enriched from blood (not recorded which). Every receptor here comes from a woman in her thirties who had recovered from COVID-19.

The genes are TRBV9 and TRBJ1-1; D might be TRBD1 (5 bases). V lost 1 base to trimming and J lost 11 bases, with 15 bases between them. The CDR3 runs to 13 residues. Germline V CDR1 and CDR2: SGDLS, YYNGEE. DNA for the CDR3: TGTGCCAGCAGCGTACTCGATCAGGGTCGGGCTTTCTTT. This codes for CASSVLDQGRAFF. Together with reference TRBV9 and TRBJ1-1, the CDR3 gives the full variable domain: DSGVTQTPKHLITATGQRVTLRCSPRSGDLSVYWYQQSLDQGLQFLIQYYNGEERAKGNILERFSAQQFPDLHSELNLSSLELGDSALYFCASSVLDQGRAFFGQGTRLTVV.

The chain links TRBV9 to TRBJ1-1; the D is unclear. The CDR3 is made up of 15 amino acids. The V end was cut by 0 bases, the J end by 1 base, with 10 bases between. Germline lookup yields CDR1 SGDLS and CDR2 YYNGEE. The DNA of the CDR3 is TGTGCCAGCAGCGTAGGTGAGACTTCGAACACTGAAGCTTTCTTT. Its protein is CASSVGETSNTEAFF.

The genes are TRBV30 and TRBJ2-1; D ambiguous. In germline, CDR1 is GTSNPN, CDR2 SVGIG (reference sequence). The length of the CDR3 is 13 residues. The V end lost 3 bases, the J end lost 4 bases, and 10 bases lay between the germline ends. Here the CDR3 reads CAWSGSKYNEQFF. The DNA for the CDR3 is TGTGCCTGGAGCGGTAGCAAATACAATGAGCAGTTCTTC. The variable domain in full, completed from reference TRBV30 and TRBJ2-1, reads SQTIHQWPATLVQPVGSPLSLECTVEGTSNPNLYWYRQAAGRGLQLLFYSVGIGQISSEVPQNLSASRPQDRQFILSSKKLLLSDSGFYLCAWSGSKYNEQFFGPGTRLTVL.

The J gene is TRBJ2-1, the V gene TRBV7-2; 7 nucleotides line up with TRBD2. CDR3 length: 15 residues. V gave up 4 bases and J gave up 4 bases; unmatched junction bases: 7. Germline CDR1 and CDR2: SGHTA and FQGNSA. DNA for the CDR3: TGTGCCAGCAGCTCCTCCGGGACTAAGTACAATGAGCAGTTCTTC. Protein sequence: CASSSSGTKYNEQFF.

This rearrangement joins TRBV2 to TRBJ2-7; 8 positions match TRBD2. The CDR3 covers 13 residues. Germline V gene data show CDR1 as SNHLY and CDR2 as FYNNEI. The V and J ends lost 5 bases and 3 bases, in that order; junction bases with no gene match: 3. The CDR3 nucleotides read TGTGCCAGCAGTAATCTAGCGGGCTACGAGCAGTACTTC. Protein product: CASSNLAGYEQYF.

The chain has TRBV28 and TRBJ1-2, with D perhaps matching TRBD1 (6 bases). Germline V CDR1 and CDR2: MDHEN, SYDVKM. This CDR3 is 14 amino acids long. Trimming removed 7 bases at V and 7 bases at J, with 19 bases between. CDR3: CASNLGGRESGYTF. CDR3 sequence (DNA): TGTGCCAGCAACTTGGGGGGGCGGGAGAGTGGCTACACCTTC.

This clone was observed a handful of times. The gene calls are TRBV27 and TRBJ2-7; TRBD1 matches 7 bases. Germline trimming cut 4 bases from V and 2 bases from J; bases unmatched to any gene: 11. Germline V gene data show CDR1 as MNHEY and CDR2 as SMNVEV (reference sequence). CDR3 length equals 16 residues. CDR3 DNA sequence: TGTGCCAGCAGTTCGCCCCCGTGGGACAGCCCCTACGAGCAGTACTTC. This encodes CASSSPPWDSPYEQYF.

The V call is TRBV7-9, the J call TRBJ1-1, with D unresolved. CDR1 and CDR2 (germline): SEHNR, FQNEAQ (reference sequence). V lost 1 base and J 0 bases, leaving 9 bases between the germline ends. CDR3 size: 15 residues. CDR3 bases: TGTGCCAGCAGCTTAGATGGAGGGCTGAACACTGAAGCTTTCTTT. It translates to CASSLDGGLNTEAFF.

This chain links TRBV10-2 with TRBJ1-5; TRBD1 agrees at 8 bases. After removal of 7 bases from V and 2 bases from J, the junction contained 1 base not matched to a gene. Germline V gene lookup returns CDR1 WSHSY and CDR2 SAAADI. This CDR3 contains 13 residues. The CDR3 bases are TGCGCCAGCAAGGGACAGGGCAATCAGCCCCAGCATTTT. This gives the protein CASKGQGNQPQHF.

CDR3 bases: TGTGCCAGCAGCGCCCTCTCCGGGGAGCTGTTTTTT. It is translated as CASSALSGELFF. The genes are TRBV9 and TRBJ2-2, with D uncertain. Germline V gene sequence: CDR1 SGDLS, CDR2 YYNGEE. The CDR3 runs 12 residues. V shed 3 bases and J shed 6 bases, with 6 bases lying between them.

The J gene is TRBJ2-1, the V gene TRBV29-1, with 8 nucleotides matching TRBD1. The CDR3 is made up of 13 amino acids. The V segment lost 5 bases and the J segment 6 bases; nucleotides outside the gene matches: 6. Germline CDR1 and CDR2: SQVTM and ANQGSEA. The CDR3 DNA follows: TGCAGCGTTAACAGGGGGTCGGGCAATGAGCAGTTCTTC. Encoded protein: CSVNRGSGNEQFF.

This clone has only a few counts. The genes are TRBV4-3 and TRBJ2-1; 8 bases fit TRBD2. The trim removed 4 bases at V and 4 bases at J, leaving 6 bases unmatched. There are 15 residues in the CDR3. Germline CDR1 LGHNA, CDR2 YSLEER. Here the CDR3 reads CASSLTSGEYNEQFF. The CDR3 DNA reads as TGCGCCAGCAGCCTAACTAGCGGCGAATACAATGAGCAGTTCTTC.

Here the CDR3 reads CASSQTVNTEAFF. The CDR3 DNA follows: TGTGCCAGCAGCCAAACAGTGAACACTGAAGCTTTCTTT. The chain combines TRBV5-4 with TRBJ1-1, with D unresolved. This CDR3 spans 13 amino acids. Per germline, CDR1 SGHNT and CDR2 YYREEE (reference sequence). Trimming took off 4 bases at V and 0 bases at J, with 7 bases between the two ends.

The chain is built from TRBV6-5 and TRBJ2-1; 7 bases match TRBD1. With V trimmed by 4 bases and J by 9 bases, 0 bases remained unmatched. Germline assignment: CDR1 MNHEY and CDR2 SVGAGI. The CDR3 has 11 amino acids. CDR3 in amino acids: CASSSGGEQFF. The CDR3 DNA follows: TGTGCCAGCAGTTCAGGGGGTGAGCAGTTCTTC.

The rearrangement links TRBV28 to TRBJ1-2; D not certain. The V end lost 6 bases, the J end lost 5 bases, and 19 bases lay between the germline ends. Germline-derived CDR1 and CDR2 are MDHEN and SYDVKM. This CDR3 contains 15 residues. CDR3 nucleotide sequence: TGTGCCAGCAGCTTTGGACCCGGGAGGGCTTATGGCTACACCTTC. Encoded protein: CASSFGPGRAYGYTF.

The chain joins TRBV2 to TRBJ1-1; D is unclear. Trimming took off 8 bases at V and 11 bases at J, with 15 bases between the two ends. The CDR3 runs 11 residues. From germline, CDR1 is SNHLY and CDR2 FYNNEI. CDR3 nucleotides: TGTGCCAGCTCTGGAGGCCCTCCCGCTTTCTTT. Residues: CASSGGPPAFF. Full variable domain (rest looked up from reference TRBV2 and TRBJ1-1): EPEVTQTPSHQVTQMGQEVILRCVPISNHLYFYWYRQILGQKVEFLVSFYNNEISEKSEIFDDQFSVERPDGSNFTLKIRSTKLEDSAMYFCASSGGPPAFFGQGTRLTVV.

The CDR3 sequence: CASSGLAETSTDTQYF. In DNA form, the CDR3 reads TGTGCCAGCAGTGGGCTAGCGGAAACTAGCACAGATACGCAGTATTTT. The rearrangement uses TRBV25-1 and TRBJ2-3; TRBD2 aligns across 7 bases. Per the germline V gene, CDR1 is MGHDK and CDR2 is SYGVNS. J was trimmed by 0 bases and V by 4 bases; bases with no gene match: 7. This CDR3 is 16 amino acids long.

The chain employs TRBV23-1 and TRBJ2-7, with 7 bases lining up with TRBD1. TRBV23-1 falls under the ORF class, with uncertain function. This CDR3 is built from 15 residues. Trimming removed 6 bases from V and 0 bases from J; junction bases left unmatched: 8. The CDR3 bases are TGCGCCAGCAGGAAGAACAGGGGCCCCTCCTACGAGCAGTACTTC. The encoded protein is CASRKNRGPSYEQYF.

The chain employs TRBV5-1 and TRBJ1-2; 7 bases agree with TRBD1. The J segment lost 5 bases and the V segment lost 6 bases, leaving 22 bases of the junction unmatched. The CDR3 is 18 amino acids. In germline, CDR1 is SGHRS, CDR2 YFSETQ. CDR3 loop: CASTLGDSDSLGLYGYTF. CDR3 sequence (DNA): TGCGCCAGCACCCTCGGGGACAGTGATTCCCTGGGCTTGTATGGCTACACCTTC.

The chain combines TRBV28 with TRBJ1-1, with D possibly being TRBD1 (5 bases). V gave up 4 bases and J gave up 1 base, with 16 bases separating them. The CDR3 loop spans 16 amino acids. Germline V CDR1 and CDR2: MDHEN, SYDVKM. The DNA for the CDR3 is TGTGCCAGCAGTTCCGTAGTGGGCAGGGCGAACACTGAAGCTTTCTTT. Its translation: CASSSVVGRANTEAFF.

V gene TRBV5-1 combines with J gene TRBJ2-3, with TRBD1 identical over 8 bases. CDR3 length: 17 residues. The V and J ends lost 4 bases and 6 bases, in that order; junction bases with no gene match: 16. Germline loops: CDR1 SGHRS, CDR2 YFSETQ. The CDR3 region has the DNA TGCGCCAGCAGCGCCGGGACAGGCCTCCGCAGGCAGGATACGCAGTATTTT. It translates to CASSAGTGLRRQDTQYF.

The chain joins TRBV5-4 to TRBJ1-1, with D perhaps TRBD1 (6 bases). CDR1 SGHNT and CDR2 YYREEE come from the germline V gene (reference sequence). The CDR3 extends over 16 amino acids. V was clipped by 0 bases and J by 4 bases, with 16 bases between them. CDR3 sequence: CASSLGGAQGLTEAFF. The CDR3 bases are TGTGCCAGCAGCTTGGGAGGCGCGCAGGGGCTCACTGAAGCTTTCTTT.

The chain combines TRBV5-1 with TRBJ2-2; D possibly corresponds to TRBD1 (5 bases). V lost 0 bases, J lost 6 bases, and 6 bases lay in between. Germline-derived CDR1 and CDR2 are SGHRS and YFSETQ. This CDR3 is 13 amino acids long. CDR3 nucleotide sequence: TGCGCCAGCAGCTTGGCAGGGCCCGGGGAGCTGTTTTTT. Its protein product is CASSLAGPGELFF. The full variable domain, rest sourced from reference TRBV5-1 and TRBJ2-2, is KAGVTQTPRYLIKTRGQQVTLSCSPISGHRSVSWYQQTPGQGLQFLFEYFSETQRNKGNFPGRFSGRQFSNSRSEMNVSTLELGDSALYLCASSLAGPGELFFGEGSRLTVL.

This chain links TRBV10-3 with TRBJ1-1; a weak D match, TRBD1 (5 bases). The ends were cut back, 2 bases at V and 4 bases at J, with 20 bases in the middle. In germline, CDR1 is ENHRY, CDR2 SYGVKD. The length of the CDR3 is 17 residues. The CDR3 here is CAISEPRGSGAGTEAFF. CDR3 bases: TGTGCCATCAGTGAGCCCCGCGGCAGCGGGGCGGGCACTGAAGCTTTCTTT.

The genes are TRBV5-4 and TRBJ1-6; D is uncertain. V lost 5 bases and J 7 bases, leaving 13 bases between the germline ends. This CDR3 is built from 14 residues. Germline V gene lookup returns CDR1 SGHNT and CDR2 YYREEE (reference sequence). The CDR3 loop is CASRPSHSNSPLHF. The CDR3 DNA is TGTGCCAGCAGACCTTCCCACTCCAATTCACCCCTCCACTTT.

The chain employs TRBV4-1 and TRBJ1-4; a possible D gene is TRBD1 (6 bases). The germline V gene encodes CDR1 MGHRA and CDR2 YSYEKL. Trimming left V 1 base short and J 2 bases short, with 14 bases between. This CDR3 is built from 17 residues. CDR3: CASSQAPVQGTNEKLFF. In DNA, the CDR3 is TGCGCCAGCAGCCAAGCCCCGGTTCAGGGGACTAATGAAAAACTGTTTTTT.

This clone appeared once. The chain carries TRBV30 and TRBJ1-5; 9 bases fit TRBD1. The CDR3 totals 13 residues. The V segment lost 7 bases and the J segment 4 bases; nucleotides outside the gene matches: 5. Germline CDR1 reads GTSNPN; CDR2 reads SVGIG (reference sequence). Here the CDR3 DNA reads TGTGCCTCGGGACAGGGTATTAATCAGCCCCAGCATTTT. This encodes CASGQGINQPQHF.

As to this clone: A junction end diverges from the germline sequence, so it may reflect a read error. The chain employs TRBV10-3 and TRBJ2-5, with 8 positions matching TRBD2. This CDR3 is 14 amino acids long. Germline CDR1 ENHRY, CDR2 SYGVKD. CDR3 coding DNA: TGTGCCATCAGTTATAGCGGGGCCTTCGGAGGAAGGGACTTC. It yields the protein CAISYSGAFGGRDF.